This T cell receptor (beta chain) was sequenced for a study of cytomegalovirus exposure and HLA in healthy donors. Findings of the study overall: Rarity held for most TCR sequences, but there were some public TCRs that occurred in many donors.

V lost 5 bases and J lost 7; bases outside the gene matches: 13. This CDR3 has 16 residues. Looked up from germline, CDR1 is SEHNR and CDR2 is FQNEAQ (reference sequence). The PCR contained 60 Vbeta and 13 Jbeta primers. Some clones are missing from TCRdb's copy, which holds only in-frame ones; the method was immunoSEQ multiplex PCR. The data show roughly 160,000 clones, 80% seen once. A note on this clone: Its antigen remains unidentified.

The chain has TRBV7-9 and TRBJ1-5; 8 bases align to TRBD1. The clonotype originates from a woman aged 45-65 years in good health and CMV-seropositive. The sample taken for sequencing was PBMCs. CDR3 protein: CASSHLIGQGGQPQHF. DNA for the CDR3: TGTGCCAGCAGCCACCTCATCGGACAGGGAGGACAGCCCCAGCATTTT.